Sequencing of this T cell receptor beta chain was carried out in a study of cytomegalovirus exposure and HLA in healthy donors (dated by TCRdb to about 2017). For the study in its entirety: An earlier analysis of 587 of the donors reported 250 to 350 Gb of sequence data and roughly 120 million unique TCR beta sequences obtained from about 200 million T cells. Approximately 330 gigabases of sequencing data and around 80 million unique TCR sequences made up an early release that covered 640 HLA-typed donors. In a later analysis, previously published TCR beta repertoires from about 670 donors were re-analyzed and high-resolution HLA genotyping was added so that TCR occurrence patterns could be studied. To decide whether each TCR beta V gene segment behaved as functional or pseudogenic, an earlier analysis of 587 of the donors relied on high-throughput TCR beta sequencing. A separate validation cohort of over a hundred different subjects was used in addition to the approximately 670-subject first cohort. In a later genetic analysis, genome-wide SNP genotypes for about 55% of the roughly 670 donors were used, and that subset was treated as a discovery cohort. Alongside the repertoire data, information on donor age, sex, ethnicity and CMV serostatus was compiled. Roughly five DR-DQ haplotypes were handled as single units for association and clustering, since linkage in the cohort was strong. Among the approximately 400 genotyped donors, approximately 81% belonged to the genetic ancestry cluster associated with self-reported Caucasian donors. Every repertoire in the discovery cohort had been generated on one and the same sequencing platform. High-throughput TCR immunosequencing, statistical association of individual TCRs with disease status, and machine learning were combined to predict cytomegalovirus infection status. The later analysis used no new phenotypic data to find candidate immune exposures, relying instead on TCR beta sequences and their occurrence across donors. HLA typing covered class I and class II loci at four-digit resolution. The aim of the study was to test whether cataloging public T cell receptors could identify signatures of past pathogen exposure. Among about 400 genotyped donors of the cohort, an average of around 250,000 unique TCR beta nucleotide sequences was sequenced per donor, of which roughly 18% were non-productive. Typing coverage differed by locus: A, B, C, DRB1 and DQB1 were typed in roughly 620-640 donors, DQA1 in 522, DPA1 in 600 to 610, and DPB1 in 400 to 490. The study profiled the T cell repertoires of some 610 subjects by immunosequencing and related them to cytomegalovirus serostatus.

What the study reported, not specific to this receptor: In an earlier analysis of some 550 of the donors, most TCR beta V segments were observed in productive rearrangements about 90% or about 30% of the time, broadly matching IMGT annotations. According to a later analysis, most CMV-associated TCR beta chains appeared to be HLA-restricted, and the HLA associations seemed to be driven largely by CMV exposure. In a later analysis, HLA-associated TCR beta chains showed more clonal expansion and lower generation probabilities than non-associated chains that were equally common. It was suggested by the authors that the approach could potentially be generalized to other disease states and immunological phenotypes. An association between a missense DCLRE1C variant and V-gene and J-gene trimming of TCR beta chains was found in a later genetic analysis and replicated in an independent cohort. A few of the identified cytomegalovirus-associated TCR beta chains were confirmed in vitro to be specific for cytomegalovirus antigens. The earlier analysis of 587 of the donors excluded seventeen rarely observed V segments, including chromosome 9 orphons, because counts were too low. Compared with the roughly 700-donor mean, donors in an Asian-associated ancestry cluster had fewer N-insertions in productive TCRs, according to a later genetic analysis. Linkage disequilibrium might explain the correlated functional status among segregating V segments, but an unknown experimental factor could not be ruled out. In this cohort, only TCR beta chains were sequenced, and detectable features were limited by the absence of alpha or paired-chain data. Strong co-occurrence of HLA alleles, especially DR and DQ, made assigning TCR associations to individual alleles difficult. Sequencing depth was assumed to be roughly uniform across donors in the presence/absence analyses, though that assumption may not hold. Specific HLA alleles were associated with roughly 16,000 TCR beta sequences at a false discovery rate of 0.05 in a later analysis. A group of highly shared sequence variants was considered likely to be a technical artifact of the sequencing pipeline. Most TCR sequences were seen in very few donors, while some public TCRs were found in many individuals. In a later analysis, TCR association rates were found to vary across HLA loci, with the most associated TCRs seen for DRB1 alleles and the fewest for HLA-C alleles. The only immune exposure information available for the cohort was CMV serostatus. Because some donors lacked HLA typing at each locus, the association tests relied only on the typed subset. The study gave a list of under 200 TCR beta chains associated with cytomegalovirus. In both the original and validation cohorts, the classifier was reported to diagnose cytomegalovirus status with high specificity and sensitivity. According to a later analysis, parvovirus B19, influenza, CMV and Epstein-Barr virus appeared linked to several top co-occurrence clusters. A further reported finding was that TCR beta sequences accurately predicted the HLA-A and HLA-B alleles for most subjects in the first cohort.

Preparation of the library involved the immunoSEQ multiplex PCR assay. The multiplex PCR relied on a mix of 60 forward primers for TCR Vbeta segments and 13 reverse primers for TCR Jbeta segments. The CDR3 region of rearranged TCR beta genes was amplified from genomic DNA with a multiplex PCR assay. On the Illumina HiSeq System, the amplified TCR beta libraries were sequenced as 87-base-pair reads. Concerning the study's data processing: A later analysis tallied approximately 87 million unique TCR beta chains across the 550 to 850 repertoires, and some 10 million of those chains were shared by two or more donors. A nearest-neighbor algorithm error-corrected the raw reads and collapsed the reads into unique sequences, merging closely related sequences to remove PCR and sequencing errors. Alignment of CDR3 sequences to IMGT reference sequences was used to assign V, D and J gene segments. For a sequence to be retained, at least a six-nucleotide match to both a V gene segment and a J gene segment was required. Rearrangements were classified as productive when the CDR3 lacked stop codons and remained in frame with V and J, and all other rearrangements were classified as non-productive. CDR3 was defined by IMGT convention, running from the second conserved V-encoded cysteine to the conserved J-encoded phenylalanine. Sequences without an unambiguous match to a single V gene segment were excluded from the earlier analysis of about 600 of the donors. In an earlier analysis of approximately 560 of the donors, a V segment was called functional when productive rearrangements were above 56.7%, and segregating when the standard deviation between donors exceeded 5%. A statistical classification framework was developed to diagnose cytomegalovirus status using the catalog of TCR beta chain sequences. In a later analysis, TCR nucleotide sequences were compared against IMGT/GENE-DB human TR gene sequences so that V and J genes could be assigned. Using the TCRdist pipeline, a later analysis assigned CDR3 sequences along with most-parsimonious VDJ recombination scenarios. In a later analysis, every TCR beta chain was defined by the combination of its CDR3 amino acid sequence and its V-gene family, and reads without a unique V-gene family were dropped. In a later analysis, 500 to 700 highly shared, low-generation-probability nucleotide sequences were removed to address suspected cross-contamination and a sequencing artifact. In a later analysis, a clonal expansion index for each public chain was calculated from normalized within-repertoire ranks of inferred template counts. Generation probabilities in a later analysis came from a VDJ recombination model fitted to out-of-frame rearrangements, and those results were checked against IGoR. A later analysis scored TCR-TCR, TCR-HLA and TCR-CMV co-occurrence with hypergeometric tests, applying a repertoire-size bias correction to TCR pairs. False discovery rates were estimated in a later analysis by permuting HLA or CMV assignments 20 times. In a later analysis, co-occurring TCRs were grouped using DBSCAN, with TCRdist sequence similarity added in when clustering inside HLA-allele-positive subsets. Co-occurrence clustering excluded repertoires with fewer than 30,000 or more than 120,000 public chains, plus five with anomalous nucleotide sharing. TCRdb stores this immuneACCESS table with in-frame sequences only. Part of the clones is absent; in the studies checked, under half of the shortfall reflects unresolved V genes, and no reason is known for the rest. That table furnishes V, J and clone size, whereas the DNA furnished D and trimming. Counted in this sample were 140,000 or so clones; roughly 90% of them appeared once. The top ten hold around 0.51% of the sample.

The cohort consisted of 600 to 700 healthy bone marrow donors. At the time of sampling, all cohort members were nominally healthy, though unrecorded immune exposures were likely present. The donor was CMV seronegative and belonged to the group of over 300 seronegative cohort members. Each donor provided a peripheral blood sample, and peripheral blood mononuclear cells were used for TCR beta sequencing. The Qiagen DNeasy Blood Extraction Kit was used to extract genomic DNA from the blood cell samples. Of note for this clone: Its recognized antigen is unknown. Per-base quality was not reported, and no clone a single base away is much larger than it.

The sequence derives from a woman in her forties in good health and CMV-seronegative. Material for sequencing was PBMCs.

The bases are TGTGCCAGCAGCCTCGGTCGTGAAAAACTGTTTTTT. Its protein reads: CASSLGREKLFF. Here the chain combines TRBV7-6 and TRBJ1-4, with the D gene call left open. V and J lose 5 bases and 7 bases, and a span of 8 bases separates them. According to the germline V gene, CDR1 reads SGHVS and CDR2 reads FNYEAQ. The CDR3 holds 12 amino acids from the cysteine to the phenylalanine. Of the read, only the CDR3 DNA is kept; its 36 bases are in frame from base 1.